This TCR beta chain is from a study of blood T cells in healthy people across ages. Study at large: Template switching captured about one barcoded beta molecule per two T cells.

General study findings and limits: Samples with more naive T cells showed higher observed beta diversity.

A word on this clonotype: Its antigen is as yet unknown.

Individuals who donated were healthy Caucasians from Russia aged about 6 to 90. For the second PCR, which ran for 7 to 11 cycles, a sample-barcoded 5' primer and a J-beta primer mix were used. Through a template-switch adaptor with 12 random nucleotides, each cDNA molecule received a tag. In TCRdb, the 5' RACE reads were re-called with MiXCR into one record per CDR3 protein. The data contain 950,000 to 1,200,000 distinct CDR3 sequences, under 40% of them singletons. The sample taken for sequencing was blood. The TCR was taken from a man between 18 and 35 years old in good health.

CDR3 loop: CASSYSIRGVTEAFF. Written as DNA, the CDR3 is TGTGCCAGCAGTTACTCGATCCGGGGGGTCACTGAAGCTTTCTTT. The chain links TRBV6-2 or TRBV6-3 to TRBJ1-1; the D gene is possibly TRBD1 (5 bases). V was clipped by 0 bases and J by 4 bases, with 12 bases between them. Germline lookup yields CDR1 MNHEY and CDR2 SVGEGT. This CDR3 comprises 15 residues.